This record looks at one T cell receptor (beta chain) sequence and its context. Its antigen remains unidentified. Repertoires were generated with immunoSEQ multiplex PCR, while TCRdb's copy carries only in-frame clones and drops some. The repertoire holds around 70,000 clones, with about nine tenths as singletons. This sample is part of a study of OX40 agonist ivuxolimab in advanced cancers. Study outcomes and limitations: CD4+ T cells averaged fewer expanded clones than CD8+ T cells. Partial responders at 0.1-3.0 mg/kg had among the lowest clonal expansion.

CDR3 length equals 15 residues. The germline V and J ends were trimmed by 3 bases and 1 base, with 10 bases remaining between them. This chain links TRBV23-1 with TRBJ1-5, with D unclear. TRBV23-1 is classed as an ORF, of uncertain function. Sample: CD4+ or CD8+ T cells sorted from blood, taken in a trial of the OX40 agonist ivuxolimab. This TCR was sampled from an adult with an advanced solid tumor such as melanoma, head and neck, liver or kidney cancer. CDR3 coding DNA: TGCGCCAGCAGTCAGGTCAACAGAAGCAATCAGCCCCAGCATTTT. This sequence encodes CASSQVNRSNQPQHF.